The next 18 T cell receptor beta chains were all read from a single sample in a study of T cells after yellow fever vaccination. MiXCR was run by TCRdb on the 5' RACE reads, yielding one entry per CDR3 protein. The sample lists roughly 150,000 distinct CDR3 sequences; roughly 8.2% were seen once. This material consisted of CD4+ T cells sorted from PBMCs, taken 5 days after the yellow fever booster vaccination. These receptors originate from a man under 40 who received the YFV17D yellow fever vaccine.

The rearrangement uses TRBV19 and TRBJ2-7; TRBD2 matches at 11 bases. The CDR3 runs to 17 residues. Trimming at V came to 5 bases and at J to 6 bases, leaving 15 bases not matched to a gene. Germline CDR1 reads LNHDA; CDR2 reads SQIVND (reference sequence). In nucleotides, the CDR3 is TGTGCCAGTAGTTCCGGGACTAGCGGAAGCCCATTGGGCGAGCAGTACTTC. It is translated as CASSSGTSGSPLGEQYF. Full variable domain (rest looked up from reference TRBV19 and TRBJ2-7): DGGITQSPKYLFRKEGQNVTLSCEQNLNHDAMYWYRQDPGQGLRLIYYSQIVNDFQKGDIAEGYSVSREKKESFPLTVTSAQKNPTAFYLCASSSGTSGSPLGEQYFGPGTRLTVT.

There are many counts of this clonotype. Written as DNA, the CDR3 is TGTGCCACCGGCGGGGTTATGGATACGCAGTATTTT. It encodes CATGGVMDTQYF. This sequence joins TRBV6-5 and TRBJ2-3, with D maybe TRBD2 (6 bases). Germline V CDR1 and CDR2: MNHEY, SVGAGI. The length of the CDR3 is 12 residues. Trimming took off 10 bases at V and 6 bases at J, with 14 bases between the two ends.

This clonotype was observed a few times. CDR3 protein: CSAGGAVVETQYF. CDR3 bases: TGCAGCGCCGGGGGGGCAGTCGTAGAGACCCAGTACTTC. The chain joins TRBV29-1 to TRBJ2-5, with TRBD2 matching 8 bases. There are 13 residues in the CDR3. Germline V CDR1 and CDR2: SQVTM, ANQGSEA. The V segment lost 7 bases and the J segment 4 bases; nucleotides outside the gene matches: 8.

This clonotype occurred many times. V and J are TRBV19 and TRBJ2-3; D is undetermined. Germline V lookup: CDR1 LNHDA, CDR2 SQIVND (reference sequence). This CDR3 has 15 residues. The V and J ends lost 3 bases and 2 bases respectively, with 12 bases between them. The CDR3 here is CASSIGGPPTDTQYF. In DNA form, the CDR3 reads TGTGCCAGTAGTATCGGCGGTCCCCCCACAGATACGCAGTATTTT.

This clonotype was seen at least ten times. The chain carries TRBV7-2 and TRBJ2-1; 11 bases are a match to TRBD2. Germline V gene lookup returns CDR1 SGHTA and CDR2 FQGNSA. This CDR3 comprises 15 residues. Trimming cost V 1 base and J 8 bases; bases outside gene matches: 4. The CDR3 coding sequence is TGTGCCAGCAGCTTAGGACTAGCGGGAAGGGATGAGCAGTTCTTC. Translating gives CASSLGLAGRDEQFF.

The chain employs TRBV28 and TRBJ2-3; 12 bases are a match to TRBD2. Germline lookup yields CDR1 MDHEN and CDR2 SYDVKM. This CDR3 spans 16 amino acids. V dropped 10 bases and J dropped 5; count of bases not matched to a gene: 13. DNA for the CDR3: TGTGCCACTAGTGCATTGACTAGCGGGAGCGGAGATACGCAGTATTTT. It encodes CATSALTSGSGDTQYF.

This clonotype was picked up many times. The chain is built from TRBV5-1 and TRBJ2-3, with 7 bases lining up with TRBD2. Germline CDR1 SGHRS, CDR2 YFSETQ. Trimming at V came to 0 bases and at J to 4 bases, leaving 5 bases not matched to a gene. The CDR3 spans 15 residues. The CDR3 region is CASSLDGRQADTQYF. The CDR3 DNA reads as TGCGCCAGCAGCTTGGACGGGAGGCAGGCAGATACGCAGTATTTT. The whole variable domain, filled in from reference TRBV5-1 and TRBJ2-3, reads KAGVTQTPRYLIKTRGQQVTLSCSPISGHRSVSWYQQTPGQGLQFLFEYFSETQRNKGNFPGRFSGRQFSNSRSEMNVSTLELGDSALYLCASSLDGRQADTQYFGPGTRLTVL.

This clonotype was counted only a few times. The CDR3 DNA is TGCAGTGCTAGAGATGTGGATCCTCAAAGGGGACTCAAAGGATTCGAGCAGTACTTC. Amino acids: CSARDVDPQRGLKGFEQYF. V is TRBV20-1 and J is TRBJ2-7; maybe TRBD2 (6 bases). The CDR3 length is 19 residues. Trimming took 0 bases from V and 6 from J, leaving 30 bases between them. Germline lookup yields CDR1 DFQATT and CDR2 SNEGSKA (reference sequence).

There are many counts of this clonotype. The chain has TRBV7-2 and TRBJ2-7; TRBD2 might be the D (6 bases). Germline CDR1 and CDR2: SGHTA and FQGNSA. Trimming removed 1 base at V and 4 bases at J, with 14 bases between. The CDR3 totals 15 residues. In DNA form, the CDR3 reads TGTGCCAGCAGCTTAGACGGGGGAGTGGGATACGAGCAGTACTTC. Translation: CASSLDGGVGYEQYF.

This clonotype was found a few times. The chain carries TRBV19 and TRBJ2-1; 10 bases agree with TRBD2. CDR1 and CDR2 from the germline V gene are LNHDA and SQIVND (reference sequence). V was clipped by 1 base and J by 2 bases; unmatched bases: 5. The CDR3 loop spans 17 amino acids. Here the CDR3 DNA reads TGTGCCAGTAGTATAGGTAGCGGGAGGATGGCCTACAATGAGCAGTTCTTC. Amino acids: CASSIGSGRMAYNEQFF.

This clonotype was seen at least ten times. This rearrangement joins TRBV27 to TRBJ2-7, with D possibly TRBD2 on 6 matching bases. V was pared by 5 bases and J by 2 bases, with 16 bases between. This CDR3 region has 15 residues. Per germline, CDR1 MNHEY and CDR2 SMNVEV (reference sequence). The CDR3 spells CASSANRGRTYEQYF. CDR3 DNA sequence: TGTGCCAGCAGTGCTAATCGAGGGAGGACCTACGAGCAGTACTTC.

This chain joins TRBV7-8 and TRBJ1-5; D is undetermined. Trimming removed 3 bases from V and 5 bases from J, with 8 bases in between. This CDR3 contains 13 residues. The germline CDR1 and CDR2 sequences are SGHVS and FQNEAQ. In nucleotides, the CDR3 is TGTGCCAGCAGCTTTCACATGGATCAGCCCCAGCATTTT. Translation gives CASSFHMDQPQHF.

Only a few counts were recorded for this clonotype. The CDR3 region has the DNA TGTGCCAGCAGCGTTGGTGGGACAGCAACCGGGGAGCTGTTTTTT. It encodes CASSVGGTATGELFF. V and J are TRBV9 and TRBJ2-2; 7 bases agree with TRBD1. Germline V gene lookup returns CDR1 SGDLS and CDR2 YYNGEE. The CDR3 covers 15 residues. The V segment lost 2 bases and the J segment 5 bases; nucleotides outside the gene matches: 6.

This clonotype was recorded at least ten times. The chain is built from TRBV20-1 and TRBJ1-1; no clear D gene. CDR3 length: 10 amino acids. V lost 6 bases and J lost 4, with 6 bases in between. CDR1 and CDR2 (germline): DFQATT, SNEGSKA (reference sequence). CDR3 nucleotide sequence: TGCAGTGCAATTCGCACTGAAGCTTTCTTT. Amino acids: CSAIRTEAFF.

This clonotype has at least ten counts. V gene TRBV2 combines with J gene TRBJ2-7; maybe TRBD1 (5 bases). The CDR3 spans 16 residues. Trimming removed 2 bases from V and 3 bases from J, with 17 bases in between. CDR1 is SNHLY and CDR2 is FYNNEI in the germline V gene. The CDR3 DNA follows: TGTGCCAGCAGTGAATACCCCCGGACAACCTACTACGAGCAGTACTTC. This codes for CASSEYPRTTYYEQYF.

This clonotype was recorded at least ten times. The CDR3 nucleotides are TGTGCCATCATTGGGACAGGGAACACTGAAGCTTTCTTT. This encodes CAIIGTGNTEAFF. V and J are TRBV10-3 and TRBJ1-1; 8 bases agree with TRBD1. The junction had 2 bases not matched to a gene; V was cut back by 7 bases and J by 1 base. The CDR3 consists of 13 residues. The germline V gene encodes CDR1 ENHRY and CDR2 SYGVKD.

This clonotype was counted many times. The chain uses TRBV7-2 and TRBJ2-5, with TRBD2 matching 13 bases. CDR1 SGHTA and CDR2 FQGNSA come from the germline V gene. V lost 5 bases and J lost 5; bases outside the gene matches: 8. The CDR3 length is 16 residues. The CDR3 sequence is CASSLTLAGGRETQYF. The CDR3 coding sequence is TGTGCCAGCAGCCTCACACTAGCGGGAGGGCGGGAGACCCAGTACTTC.

This clonotype has ten or more counts. The chain combines TRBV6-5 with TRBJ2-3, with D tentatively TRBD1 or TRBD2 (5 bases each). CDR3 length: 15 residues. V was shortened by 6 bases and J by 0 bases, with 13 bases between the two germline ends. The germline V gene has CDR1 MNHEY and CDR2 SVGAGI. The CDR3: CASSRDPGSTDTQYF. The CDR3 DNA reads TGTGCCAGCAGCCGGGACCCCGGGAGCACAGATACGCAGTATTTT.